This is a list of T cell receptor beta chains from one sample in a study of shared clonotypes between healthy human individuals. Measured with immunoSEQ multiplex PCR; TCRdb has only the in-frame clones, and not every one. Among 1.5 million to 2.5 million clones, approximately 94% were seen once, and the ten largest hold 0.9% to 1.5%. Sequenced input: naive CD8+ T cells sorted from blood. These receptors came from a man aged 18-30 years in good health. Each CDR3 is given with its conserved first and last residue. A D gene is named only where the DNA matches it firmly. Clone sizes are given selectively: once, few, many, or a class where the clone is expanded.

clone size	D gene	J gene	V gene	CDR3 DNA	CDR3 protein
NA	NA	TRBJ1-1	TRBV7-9	TGTGCCAGCAGCTTAGCCCCTATAGGGGCTGGCACTGAAGCTTTCTTT	CASSLAPIGAGTEAFF
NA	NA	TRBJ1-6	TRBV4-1	TGCGCCAGCAGCCAAGATCATCTTCAGGGAGAAATCTCACCCCTCCACTTT	CASSQDHLQGEISPLHF
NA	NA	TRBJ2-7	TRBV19	TGTGCCAGTAGTATTTCCCTGACAGTTCCGAGCTCCTACGAGCAGTACTTC	CASSISLTVPSSYEQYF
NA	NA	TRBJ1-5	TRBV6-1	TGTGCCAGCAGTATCTACAGGGAAGGGACTCAGCCCCAGCATTTT	CASSIYREGTQPQHF
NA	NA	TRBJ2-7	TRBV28	TGTGCCAGCAGTGGGGGCCGGGACACTATGACCTACGAGCAGTACTTC	CASSGGRDTMTYEQYF
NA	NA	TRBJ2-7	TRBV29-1	TGCAGCGTTCTTGTCCCCACCTCCTACGAGCAGTACTTC	CSVLVPTSYEQYF
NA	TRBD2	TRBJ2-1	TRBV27	TGTGCCAGCAGTCCGGGGACTAGCGGGAGGCATTGGGAGCAGTTCTTC	CASSPGTSGRHWEQFF
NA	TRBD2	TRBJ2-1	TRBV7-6	TGTGCCAGCAGCCCCGCTAGCGGGGGGGCGTTCGCCTACAATGAGCAGTTCTTC	CASSPASGGAFAYNEQFF
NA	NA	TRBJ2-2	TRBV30	TGTGCCTGGAGCGGACAGAACACCGGGGAGCTGTTTTTT	CAWSGQNTGELFF
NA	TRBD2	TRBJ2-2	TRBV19	TGTGCCAGTAGTTTAGCGGGAAGCGGCACCGGGGAGCTGTTTTTT	CASSLAGSGTGELFF
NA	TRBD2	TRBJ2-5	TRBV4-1	TGCGCCAGCAGCCTTTTACCGGGACTAGCGGTCCAAGAGACCCAGTACTTC	CASSLLPGLAVQETQYF
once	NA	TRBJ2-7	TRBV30	TGTGCCTGGAGTCCGGCGGGCGAGCAGTACTTC	CAWSPAGEQYF
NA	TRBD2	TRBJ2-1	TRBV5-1	TGCGCCAGCAGCTTGGCAAGCGGGGCTACCTACAATGAGCAGTTCTTC	CASSLASGATYNEQFF
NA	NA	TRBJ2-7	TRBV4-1	TGCGCCAGCAGCCAAGAAGATGGCAGGCCTTACGAGCAGTACTTC	CASSQEDGRPYEQYF
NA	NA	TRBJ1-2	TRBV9	TGTGCCAGCAGCGTAGAGGGGACGGCGGCCTATGGCTACACCTTC	CASSVEGTAAYGYTF
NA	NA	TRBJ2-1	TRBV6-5	TGTGCCAGCAGTTACGGGGGCCTCAGCTCCTACAATGAGCAGTTCTTC	CASSYGGLSSYNEQFF
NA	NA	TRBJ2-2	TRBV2	TGTGCCAGCATGGTAGGGCCGAACACCGGGGAGCTGTTTTTT	CASMVGPNTGELFF
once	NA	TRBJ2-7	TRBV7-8	TGTGCCAGCAGCTTAGGTTTTGCGGGCGTGAGCTCCTACGAGCAGTACTTC	CASSLGFAGVSSYEQYF
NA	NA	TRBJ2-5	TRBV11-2	TGTGCCAGCAGCTTAATAGCCCAGGGAGAGACCCAGTACTTC	CASSLIAQGETQYF
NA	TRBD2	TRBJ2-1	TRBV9	TGTGCCAGCAGCGTCGGGGGGGCCCCGGATGAGCAGTTCTTC	CASSVGGAPDEQFF
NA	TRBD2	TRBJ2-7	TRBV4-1	TGCGCCAGCAGCCAAGAACTAGGGAGGGGCGACGAGCAGTACTTC	CASSQELGRGDEQYF
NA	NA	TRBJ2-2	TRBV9	TGTGCCAGCAGCGTAGTATCTGGGGACACCGGGGAGCTGTTTTTT	CASSVVSGDTGELFF
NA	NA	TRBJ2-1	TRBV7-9	TGTGCCAGCTTCTCGGGGACTGAGCAGTTCTTC	CASFSGTEQFF
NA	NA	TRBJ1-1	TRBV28	TGTGCCAGCAGTTTTGGGGTTTACACTGAAGCTTTCTTT	CASSFGVYTEAFF
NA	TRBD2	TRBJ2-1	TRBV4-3	TGCGCCAGCAGCCCAGAATCTATAGCGGGAGCAACCTACAATGAGCAGTTCTTC	CASSPESIAGATYNEQFF
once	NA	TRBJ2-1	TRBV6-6	TGTGCCAGCAGTTACAGCAGGGCGGGATCCTACAATGAGCAGTTCTTC	CASSYSRAGSYNEQFF
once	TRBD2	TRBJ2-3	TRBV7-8	TGTGCCAGCAGCTTAGGTGTCGGGGGGGCCCCAGATACGCAGTATTTT	CASSLGVGGAPDTQYF
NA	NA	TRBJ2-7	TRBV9	TGTGCCAGCAGTCCTCCCACGGGAGTCGAGCAGTACTTC	CASSPPTGVEQYF